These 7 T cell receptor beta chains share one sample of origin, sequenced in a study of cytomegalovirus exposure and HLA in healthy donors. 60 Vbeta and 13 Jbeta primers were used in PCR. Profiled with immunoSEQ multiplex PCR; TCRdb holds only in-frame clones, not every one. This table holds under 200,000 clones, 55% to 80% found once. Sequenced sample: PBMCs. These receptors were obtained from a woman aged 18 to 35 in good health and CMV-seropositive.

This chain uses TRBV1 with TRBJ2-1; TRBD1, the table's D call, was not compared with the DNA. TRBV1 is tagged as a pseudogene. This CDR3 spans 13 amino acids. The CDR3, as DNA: TGCACCAGCAGCCAGGTACTTATTTCAGGGCAGTTCTTC. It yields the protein CTSSQVLISGQFF.

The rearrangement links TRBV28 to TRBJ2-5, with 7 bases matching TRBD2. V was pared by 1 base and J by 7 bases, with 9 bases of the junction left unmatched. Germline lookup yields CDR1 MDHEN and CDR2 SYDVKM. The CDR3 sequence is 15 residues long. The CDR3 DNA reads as TGTGCCAGCAGTTTATCGGGCGGGAGAGTCGGGACCCAGTACTTC. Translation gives CASSLSGGRVGTQYF.

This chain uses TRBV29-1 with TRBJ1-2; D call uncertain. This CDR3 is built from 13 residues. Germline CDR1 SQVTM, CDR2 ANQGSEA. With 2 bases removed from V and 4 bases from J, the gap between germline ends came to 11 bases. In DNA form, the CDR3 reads TGCAGCGTTGAACGTGGGCCCCCCTATGGCTACACCTTC. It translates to CSVERGPPYGYTF.

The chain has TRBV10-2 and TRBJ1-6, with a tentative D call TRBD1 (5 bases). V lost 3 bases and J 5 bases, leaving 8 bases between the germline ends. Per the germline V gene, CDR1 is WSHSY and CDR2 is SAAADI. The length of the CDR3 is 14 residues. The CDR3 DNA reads TGCGCCAGCAGTGATGCGGGGGATAATTCACCCCTCCACTTT. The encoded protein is CASSDAGDNSPLHF.

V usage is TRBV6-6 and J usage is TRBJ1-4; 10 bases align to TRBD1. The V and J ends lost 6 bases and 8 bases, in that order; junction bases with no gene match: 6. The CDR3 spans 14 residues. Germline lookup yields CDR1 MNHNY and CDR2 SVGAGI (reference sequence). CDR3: CASRGQGKGEKLFF. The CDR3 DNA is TGTGCCAGCAGGGGACAGGGGAAGGGGGAAAAACTGTTTTTT.

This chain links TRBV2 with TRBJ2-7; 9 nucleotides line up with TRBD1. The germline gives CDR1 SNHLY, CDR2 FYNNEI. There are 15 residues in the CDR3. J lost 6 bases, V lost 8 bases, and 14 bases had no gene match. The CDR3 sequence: CASYRAGTGPSEQYF. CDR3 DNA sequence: TGTGCCAGCTACAGGGCCGGGACAGGGCCCTCCGAGCAGTACTTC.

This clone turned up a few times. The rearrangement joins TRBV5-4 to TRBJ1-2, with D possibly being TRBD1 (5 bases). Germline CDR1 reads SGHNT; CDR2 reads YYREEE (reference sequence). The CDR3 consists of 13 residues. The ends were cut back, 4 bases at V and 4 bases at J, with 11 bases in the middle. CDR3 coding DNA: TGTGCCAGCAGCGCTGACAGCGTCTATGGCTACACCTTC. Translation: CASSADSVYGYTF.